The entry below describes one TCR beta chain. This sample is drawn from a study of cytomegalovirus exposure and HLA in healthy donors. 60 Vbeta and 13 Jbeta primers were used in PCR. The table came from immunoSEQ multiplex PCR; TCRdb's copy has only in-frame clones and leaves some out. Of fewer than 250,000 clones in the sample, roughly four fifths were seen once. The CDR3 sequence is 15 residues long. The V gene's germline CDR1 is MDHEN and CDR2 SYDVKM. J was trimmed by 6 bases and V by 4 bases; bases with no gene match: 6. The chain joins TRBV28 to TRBJ1-5, with 10 bases matching TRBD1. The receptor's source is a woman aged 30 to 39 in good health and CMV-seropositive. The sequencing input was PBMCs. The CDR3, as DNA: TGTGCCAGCAGTTACCGGGACAGGGGAACTCAGCCCCAGCATTTT. This gives the protein CASSYRDRGTQPQHF.